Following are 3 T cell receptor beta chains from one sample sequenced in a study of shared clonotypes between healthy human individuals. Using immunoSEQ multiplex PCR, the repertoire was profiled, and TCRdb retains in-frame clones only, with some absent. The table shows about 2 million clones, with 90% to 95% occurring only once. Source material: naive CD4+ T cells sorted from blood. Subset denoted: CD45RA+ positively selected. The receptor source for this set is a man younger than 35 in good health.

The CDR3 is CAWRYSGRAYEQYF. CDR3 in DNA: TGTGCCTGGAGGTATAGCGGGAGGGCCTACGAGCAGTACTTC. The chain combines TRBV30 with TRBJ2-7; 11 bases are a match to TRBD2. The CDR3 sequence is 14 residues long. Trimming removed 3 bases from V and 2 bases from J; junction bases left unmatched: 3. CDR1 is GTSNPN, CDR2 SVGIG, per germline (reference sequence).

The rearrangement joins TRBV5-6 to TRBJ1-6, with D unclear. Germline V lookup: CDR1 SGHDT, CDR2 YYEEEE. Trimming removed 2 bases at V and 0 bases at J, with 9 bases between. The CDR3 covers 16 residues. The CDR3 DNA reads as TGTGCCAGCAGCTTCGGCAGTGGCTCCTATAATTCACCCCTCCACTTT. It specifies CASSFGSGSYNSPLHF.

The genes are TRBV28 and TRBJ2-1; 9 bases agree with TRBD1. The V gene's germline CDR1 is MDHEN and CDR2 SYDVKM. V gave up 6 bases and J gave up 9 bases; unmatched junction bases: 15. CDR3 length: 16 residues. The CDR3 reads CASSPGQGTKRGEQFF. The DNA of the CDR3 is TGTGCCAGCAGCCCGGGACAGGGCACCAAAAGGGGTGAGCAGTTCTTC.